A single TCR beta chain is shown here with its context. TCRdb re-analysed the RT-PCR reads in MiXCR, keeping a single row per CDR3 protein. The sample shows some 200,000 distinct CDR3 sequences, around 41% of them seen only once. CDR1 is SGHTS, CDR2 YDEGEE, per germline. V lost 3 bases to trimming and J lost 6 bases, with 12 bases between them. The CDR3 extends over 14 amino acids. This specimen belongs to a study of patients and donors after allogeneic stem cell transplantation. The clonotype comes from a human donor who was either an allogeneic HSCT recipient or a stem cell or donor lymphocyte infusion donor (not recorded which). It is not recorded whose cells these are; they may come from a transplant donor. V and J are TRBV5-8 and TRBJ1-4; D remains ambiguous. Sample: blood, either unsorted or a sorted T cell fraction (not recorded which). The CDR3 coding sequence is TGTGCCAGCAGCTGGACGGGAGACGATGAAAAACTGTTTTTT. Translation gives CASSWTGDDEKLFF.